One sample yielded the 22 T cell receptor beta chains listed below, sequenced in a study of shared clonotypes between healthy human individuals. Terminally differentiated effector memory CD45RA+ cells were left out of the naive CD8 fraction, which was CD45RO-negative and positively selected for CCR7. Sequencing used immunoSEQ multiplex PCR; TCRdb keeps in-frame clones, though not all of them. The sample has roughly 2,000,000 clones; around 96% are singletons. Sequencing was done on a sample of naive CD8+ T cells sorted from blood. These TCRs come from a young man in good health.

The chain couples TRBV27 to TRBJ2-7; D is perhaps TRBD1 or TRBD2 (5 bases each). CDR1 is MNHEY and CDR2 is SMNVEV in the germline V gene (reference sequence). Trimming removed 3 bases at V and 5 bases at J, with 14 bases between. The CDR3 has 14 amino acids. The CDR3 DNA sequence: TGTGCCAGCAGTTTTGGGGGAGTGTCAAACGAGCAGTACTTC. Protein: CASSFGGVSNEQYF.

This chain connects TRBV15 to TRBJ1-5; no clear D. Germline V gives CDR1 LNHNV, CDR2 YYDKDF (reference sequence). The V end lost 1 base, the J end lost 6 bases, and 22 bases lay between the germline ends. CDR3 length: 18 amino acids. As DNA, the CDR3 is TGTGCCACCAGCAGAGTCCAAGTCCGTGGCAAAGCAGGTCAGCCCCAGCATTTT. This codes for CATSRVQVRGKAGQPQHF.

The chain employs TRBV4-3 and TRBJ2-3; 7 bases agree with TRBD2. The germline CDR1 and CDR2 sequences are LGHNA and YSLEER. The CDR3 extends over 14 amino acids. V trimming: 0 bases; J trimming: 6 bases; junction bases outside the gene matches: 3. As DNA, the CDR3 is TGCGCCAGCAGCCAAGATGCGGGGGACGATACGCAGTATTTT. Protein product: CASSQDAGDDTQYF.

The chain carries TRBV6-1 and TRBJ2-5; 7 nucleotides align to TRBD1. The CDR3 runs 17 residues. The germline V gene has CDR1 MNHNS and CDR2 SASEGT. The V and J ends lost 2 bases and 1 base, in that order; junction bases with no gene match: 10. In DNA, the CDR3 is TGTGCCAGCAGTGAATATGGACAGGTTCTAAGCCAAGAGACCCAGTACTTC. This encodes CASSEYGQVLSQETQYF.

V gene TRBV30 combines with J gene TRBJ2-7; D not resolved. This CDR3 has 11 amino acids. V lost 7 bases, J lost 5 bases, and 12 bases lay in between. Germline CDR1 reads GTSNPN; CDR2 reads SVGIG (reference sequence). The CDR3, as DNA: TGTGCCTTCGCCCGGAGCGACGAGCAGTACTTC. As protein: CAFARSDEQYF.

This clone has a handful of counts. Other DNA sequences in this sample translate to the same CDR3. J is TRBJ1-1 and V is TRBV27; D perhaps matches TRBD1 (6 bases). Germline V gene data show CDR1 as MNHEY and CDR2 as SMNVEV (reference sequence). The V end lost 3 bases, the J end lost 1 base, and 9 bases lay between the germline ends. This CDR3 is 14 amino acids long. The CDR3 here is CASSFAGANTEAFF. The CDR3 region has the DNA TGTGCCAGCAGTTTTGCAGGGGCGAACACTGAAGCTTTCTTT.

The chain has TRBV27 and TRBJ2-5; the D is unclear. The CDR3 covers 15 residues. Germline CDR1 reads MNHEY; CDR2 reads SMNVEV (reference sequence). Trimming took 5 bases from V and 5 from J, leaving 18 bases between them. CDR3 in amino acids: CASSPPSRHLETQYF. The CDR3 DNA sequence: TGTGCCAGCAGTCCCCCCAGTCGGCATCTGGAGACCCAGTACTTC.

The chain combines TRBV13 with TRBJ2-3; 8 bases are a match to TRBD2. The germline V gene has CDR1 PRHDT and CDR2 FYEKMQ (reference sequence). The CDR3 has 14 residues. Trimming at V came to 0 bases and at J to 10 bases, leaving 6 bases not matched to a gene. The CDR3: CASSLGGRASAQYF. The DNA of the CDR3 is TGTGCCAGCAGCTTAGGCGGGAGGGCCTCGGCGCAGTATTTT.

The V gene is TRBV7-2, the J gene TRBJ2-7, with 7 positions matching TRBD1. This CDR3 has 12 residues. Per the germline V gene, CDR1 is SGHTA and CDR2 is FQGNSA. V shed 4 bases, J shed 3 bases, and the junction held 0 bases outside the gene matches. CDR3 in amino acids: CASSWTGYEQYF. DNA for the CDR3: TGTGCCAGCAGCTGGACAGGCTACGAGCAGTACTTC.

This clone was seen only once. The sample has other DNA sequences that encode this CDR3 too. The chain has TRBV6-5 and TRBJ1-4, with a weak D call TRBD1 (6 bases). Germline lookup yields CDR1 MNHEY and CDR2 SVGAGI. The CDR3 is 14 amino acids. V was clipped by 2 bases and J by 6 bases, with 10 bases between them. DNA of the CDR3: TGTGCCAGCAGTTACGGGGGGGCCGATGAAAAACTGTTTTTT. Its translation is CASSYGGADEKLFF.

The J gene is TRBJ1-4, the V gene TRBV30, with 9 bases aligning to TRBD1. Germline V gives CDR1 GTSNPN, CDR2 SVGIG (reference sequence). The trim removed 1 base at V and 8 bases at J, leaving 8 bases unmatched. The CDR3 extends over 15 amino acids. This chain's CDR3 is CAWSGDRESGEKLFF. The CDR3 DNA reads as TGTGCCTGGAGTGGGGACAGGGAGAGCGGCGAAAAACTGTTTTTT. Using reference TRBV30 and TRBJ1-4 for the parts outside the CDR3, the full variable domain is SQTIHQWPATLVQPVGSPLSLECTVEGTSNPNLYWYRQAAGRGLQLLFYSVGIGQISSEVPQNLSASRPQDRQFILSSKKLLLSDSGFYLCAWSGDRESGEKLFFGSGTQLSVL.

This rearrangement joins TRBV5-6 to TRBJ1-6, with unresolved D. With 3 bases removed from V and 9 bases from J, the gap between germline ends came to 10 bases. Germline V lookup: CDR1 SGHDT, CDR2 YYEEEE. CDR3 length equals 13 residues. CDR3 loop: CASSSLEGSPLHF. The CDR3, as DNA: TGTGCCAGCAGCTCCCTCGAGGGTTCACCCCTCCACTTT.

About this clone: In the same sample, other DNA sequences code for this CDR3. The genes are TRBV9 and TRBJ2-5; TRBD2 agrees at 8 bases. This CDR3 contains 14 residues. The V segment lost 5 bases and the J segment 5 bases; nucleotides outside the gene matches: 8. Germline V gene sequence: CDR1 SGDLS, CDR2 YYNGEE. CDR3 sequence reads: CASSPSGRVETQYF. The CDR3 coding sequence is TGTGCCAGCAGTCCCTCCGGGAGGGTCGAGACCCAGTACTTC.

The gene calls are TRBV28 and TRBJ2-1; 7 nucleotides align to TRBD1. The CDR3 runs 13 residues. Germline V CDR1 and CDR2: MDHEN, SYDVKM. V gave up 4 bases and J gave up 6 bases; unmatched junction bases: 3. CDR3 region: CASSYRGPNEQFF. For the CDR3, the DNA is TGTGCCAGCAGTTACAGGGGTCCCAATGAGCAGTTCTTC.

This clone came up a few times. V gene TRBV2 combines with J gene TRBJ1-2; D is perhaps TRBD1 (6 bases). Germline V gene data show CDR1 as SNHLY and CDR2 as FYNNEI. The CDR3 is made up of 13 amino acids. Between the trimmed V and J ends, which lost 8 bases and 6 bases, there was a span of 16 bases. CDR3 sequence reads: CASHGTAGDGYTF. CDR3 bases: TGTGCCAGCCACGGTACGGCAGGGGATGGCTACACCTTC. Full variable domain (remainder filled in from reference TRBV2 and TRBJ1-2): EPEVTQTPSHQVTQMGQEVILRCVPISNHLYFYWYRQILGQKVEFLVSFYNNEISEKSEIFDDQFSVERPDGSNFTLKIRSTKLEDSAMYFCASHGTAGDGYTFGSGTRLTVV.

This chain links TRBV11-1 with TRBJ2-5; either TRBD1 or TRBD2 may supply D (5 bases each). Per the germline V gene, CDR1 is SGHAT and CDR2 is FQDESV (reference sequence). The CDR3 runs to 16 residues. Trimming stripped 0 bases from V and 2 bases from J, with 13 bases between. The CDR3 reads CASSLASGTSQETQYF. CDR3 sequence (DNA): TGTGCCAGCAGCTTAGCGTCCGGGACGTCGCAAGAGACCCAGTACTTC.

This chain connects TRBV14 to TRBJ2-7; D tentatively fits TRBD1 or TRBD2 (5 bases each). The CDR3 consists of 14 residues. V lost 4 bases to trimming and J lost 4 bases, with 14 bases between them. Germline CDR1 SGHDN, CDR2 FVKESK. The CDR3 DNA is TGTGCCAGCAGCCTGGGGACCGTTCGATACGAGCAGTACTTC. This gives the protein CASSLGTVRYEQYF.

This chain links TRBV28 with TRBJ1-6; the match to TRBD1 covers 8 bases. CDR3 length: 14 amino acids. V dropped 6 bases and J dropped 14; count of bases not matched to a gene: 12. CDR1 is MDHEN and CDR2 is SYDVKM in the germline V gene. The CDR3 DNA follows: TGTGCCAGCAGCCCAACCCTGGGACAGGACACCCTCCACTTT. Protein: CASSPTLGQDTLHF. The entire variable domain, with the rest obtained from reference TRBV28 and TRBJ1-6, is as follows: DVKVTQSSRYLVKRTGEKVFLECVQDMDHENMFWYRQDPGLGLRLIYFSYDVKMKEKGDIPEGYSVSREKKERFSLILESASTNQTSMYLCASSPTLGQDTLHFGNGTRLTVT.

The CDR3 sequence is CASSSVAELNYYEQYF. The CDR3 DNA follows: TGTGCCAGCAGTTCCGTAGCGGAACTAAACTACTACGAGCAGTACTTC. The rearrangement joins TRBV28 to TRBJ2-7, with D perhaps TRBD2 (6 bases). The germline V gene encodes CDR1 MDHEN and CDR2 SYDVKM. Deletions cut 4 bases from V and 3 bases from J, with 19 bases between. CDR3 size: 16 residues.

This clone was observed once. This chain's CDR3 is CASSYTGNYEQYF. The CDR3 DNA reads TGTGCCAGCAGTTACACGGGGAACTACGAGCAGTACTTC. This chain links TRBV27 with TRBJ2-7, with D perhaps matching TRBD2 (5 bases). Germline values: CDR1 MNHEY, CDR2 SMNVEV (reference sequence). The CDR3 is 13 residues long. Deletions cut 4 bases from V and 3 bases from J, with 10 bases between.

The chain uses TRBV30 and TRBJ1-6; no clear D gene. The length of the CDR3 is 14 residues. Trimming removed 3 bases from V and 9 bases from J, with 15 bases in between. From germline, CDR1 is GTSNPN and CDR2 SVGIG (reference sequence). CDR3 sequence reads: CAWREPGEGSPLHF. DNA for the CDR3: TGTGCCTGGAGGGAACCCGGGGAGGGTTCACCCCTCCACTTT.

Note on this clone: At the DNA level, this CDR3 is encoded by other sequences in the same sample as well. The chain joins TRBV29-1 to TRBJ1-2; maybe TRBD1 (6 bases). Germline V lookup: CDR1 SQVTM, CDR2 ANQGSEA. The CDR3 consists of 14 residues. V was shortened by 3 bases and J by 0 bases, with 11 bases between the two germline ends. The CDR3 coding sequence is TGCAGCGTTGATGGGGGCCCTCCTAACTATGGCTACACCTTC. It specifies CSVDGGPPNYGYTF.